One sample yielded the 9 T cell receptor beta chains listed below, sequenced in a study of quantifying T cell responses using KT2 cells. The overall study: cDNA was made from DNase-treated RNA using alpha and beta constant primers.

An oligo carrying a UMI was ligated to the cDNA 3' end. First-round PCR used about 4 cycles and beta primers RC1.1 and RC1.2 covering TRBC1 and TRBC2. MiXCR, run by TCRdb on the UMI-ligation and nested PCR reads, gives a single entry per CDR3 protein. The data contain some 48,000 distinct CDR3 sequences, roughly 11% of them seen just once; the ten biggest clones take up 8.5% to 12%. Sequenced input: PBMCs spiked with cells of the T cell clone KT2. These receptors came from a human donor.

The chain employs TRBV5-6 and TRBJ2-5, with D possibly matching TRBD1 (5 bases). Germline CDR1 SGHDT, CDR2 YYEEEE. V lost 2 bases to trimming and J lost 0 bases, with 11 bases between them. The CDR3 runs 15 residues. CDR3 region: CASSFRTWYQETQYF. Written as DNA, the CDR3 is TGTGCCAGCAGCTTCCGGACATGGTACCAAGAGACCCAGTACTTC.

This clonotype has a handful of counts. V usage is TRBV20-1 and J usage is TRBJ2-3; perhaps TRBD1 as D (6 bases). This CDR3 has 15 residues. Trimming stripped 4 bases from V and 3 bases from J, with 17 bases between. Germline CDR1 is DFQATT and CDR2 is SNEGSKA (reference sequence). This chain's CDR3 is CSAIQTGLGTDTQYF. DNA for the CDR3: TGCAGTGCTATCCAAACAGGGTTAGGGACAGATACGCAGTATTTT.

J is TRBJ2-5 and V is TRBV20-1; D is undetermined. The CDR3 is made up of 12 amino acids. The germline gives CDR1 DFQATT, CDR2 SNEGSKA (reference sequence). Trimming stripped 0 bases from V and 5 bases from J, with 7 bases between. The CDR3 DNA reads TGCAGTGCTAGAGATCGAGAGGAGACCCAGTACTTC. This gives the protein CSARDREETQYF.

V gene TRBV6-2 or TRBV6-3 combines with J gene TRBJ2-7, with TRBD2 matching over 11 bases. J gave up 3 bases and V 4 bases, and 2 bases lay outside the gene matches. This CDR3 contains 14 residues. In germline, CDR1 is MNHEY, CDR2 SVGEGT. In DNA, the CDR3 is TGTGCCAGCAGTTTCGGGACTAGCGGCTACGAGCAGTACTTC. Encoded protein: CASSFGTSGYEQYF.

The V call is TRBV14, the J call TRBJ1-1; D may be TRBD1 (6 bases). CDR3 length: 12 amino acids. The germline V gene encodes CDR1 SGHDN and CDR2 FVKESK. V lost 4 bases, J lost 5 bases, and 8 bases lay in between. The CDR3 DNA reads TGTGCCAGCAGCCCACAGGGAACTGAAGCTTTCTTT. Amino acid sequence: CASSPQGTEAFF.

The V call is TRBV29-1, the J call TRBJ2-5; D is perhaps TRBD2 (5 bases). The V gene's germline CDR1 is SQVTM and CDR2 ANQGSEA. V shed 7 bases and J shed 5 bases, with 20 bases lying between them. CDR3 length: 14 amino acids. For the CDR3, the DNA is TGCAGCGCGCATGGAGCGGCCGTCGGCGAGACCCAGTACTTC. Its protein product is CSAHGAAVGETQYF.

This clonotype was counted between two and nine times. The CDR3 bases are TGTGCCAGTAGTATAGCTGGGGGGGCGACAAGCAATCAGCCCCAGCATTTT. Protein: CASSIAGGATSNQPQHF. The V call is TRBV19, the J call TRBJ1-5; D is possibly TRBD1 (6 bases). CDR1 and CDR2 (germline): LNHDA, SQIVND (reference sequence). The CDR3 extends over 17 amino acids. Trimming took 1 base from V and 1 from J, leaving 14 bases between them.

This clonotype came up many times. The DNA of the CDR3 is TGTGCCACCAGCACCGGAGGTACCGGGGATACGCAGTATTTT. Protein: CATSTGGTGDTQYF. V and J are TRBV15 and TRBJ2-3; D may be TRBD2 (5 bases). Per germline, CDR1 LNHNV and CDR2 YYDKDF (reference sequence). This CDR3 region has 14 residues. Trimming left V 4 bases short and J 6 bases short, with 14 bases between.

This chain connects TRBV5-1 to TRBJ1-2, with a weak D call TRBD1 (5 bases). Germline CDR1 and CDR2: SGHRS and YFSETQ. Trimming stripped 0 bases from V and 3 bases from J, with 9 bases between. The CDR3 is 14 residues long. CDR3 nucleotide sequence: TGCGCCAGCAGCTTGGGGGGCAGCGACTATGGCTACACCTTC. Amino acids: CASSLGGSDYGYTF.